Listed below are T cell receptor beta chains from one sample, sequenced in a study of glioma-infiltrating T cells. TCRdb fed the multiplex PCR reads into MiXCR, producing one record per CDR3 protein. Altogether approximately 110,000 distinct CDR3 sequences are present, roughly 24% being singletons, with the ten largest covering about 15%. Sequences were obtained from glioma tissue, nonneoplastic brain tissue, or PBMCs (not recorded which). Receptor source: a human donor with low-grade glioma or glioblastoma, undergoing nonglioma brain surgery, or in good health (not recorded which). Both conserved end residues are part of each CDR3. D genes are given only for firm matches. Some rows mark clone size as missing; the rest say once, few, many or name a class of expanded clone.

v_gene	j_gene	d_gene	abundance	CDR3nt	CDR3aa
TRBV19	TRBJ1-5	NA	many	TGTGCCAGTAGAAGTCATCCCAGCAATCAGCCCCAGCATTTT	CASRSHPSNQPQHF
TRBV6-1	TRBJ2-7	TRBD2	many	TGTGCCAGCAGAGTACTAGGCGGGGGGTACGAGCAGTACTTC	CASRVLGGGYEQYF
TRBV5-4	TRBJ1-2	NA	NA	TGTGCCAGCAGCTTGGTTCAAGGGCCTGGCTACACCTTC	CASSLVQGPGYTF
TRBV20-1	TRBJ2-7	NA	many	TGCAGTGCCAAACCGCCCCCTGCCCAGACCGGCGAGCAGTACTTC	CSAKPPPAQTGEQYF
TRBV29-1	TRBJ2-1	TRBD2	NA	TGCAGCGTTGCCAGCGGGAGGGCCAGGAATGAGCAGTTCTTC	CSVASGRARNEQFF
TRBV28	TRBJ2-5	NA	many	TGTGCCAGCAGTTTCCCCTTGGCCACCCAGTACTTC	CASSFPLATQYF
TRBV15	TRBJ1-6	TRBD1	many	TGTGCCACCAGCAGAGATGCGCGACAGGGTAATTCACCCCTCCACTTT	CATSRDARQGNSPLHF
TRBV27	TRBJ1-6	NA	many	TGTGCCAGCAGTTTGGGTAATTCACCCCTCCACTTT	CASSLGNSPLHF
TRBV7-2	TRBJ2-5	TRBD2	many	TGTGCCAGCAGCTTAGTTCCTAGCGGGGAGACCCAGTACTTC	CASSLVPSGETQYF
TRBV3-1	TRBJ2-4	NA	NA	TGTGCCAGCAGCCAAGGCGCCCTCTGGGGATTAGCCAAAAACATTCAGTACTTC	CASSQGALWGLAKNIQYF
TRBV10-3	TRBJ1-5	TRBD1	many	TGTGCCATCAGTGCGGGACAGGGGAATCAGCCCCAGCATTTT	CAISAGQGNQPQHF
TRBV29-1	TRBJ1-1	NA	many	TGCAGCGGGTCGCGAACCAACCAGAACACTGAAGCTTTCTTT	CSGSRTNQNTEAFF
TRBV10-3	TRBJ1-2	NA	many	TGTGCCATCACCACACCCAATGTTGGAGGTCCTAACTATGGCTACACCTTC	CAITTPNVGGPNYGYTF
TRBV30	TRBJ1-1	NA	NA	TGTGCCTGGACCCGCTATCTGAACACTGAAGCTTTCTTT	CAWTRYLNTEAFF
TRBV28	TRBJ2-1	NA	NA	TGTGCCCGCTCCCCGGGGGTCGCCGCCCCCTCCCCTGCGCCGTTCTTC	CARSPGVAAPSPAPFF
TRBV7-2	TRBJ1-2	NA	NA	TGTGCCAGCCGCCCTACGGGGCAGGGGCGACTCAACTATGGCTACACCTTC	CASRPTGQGRLNYGYTF
TRBV5-4	TRBJ1-1	NA	many	TGTGCCAGCAAGCCGGGAGAGAAGCCTGAAGCTTTCTTT	CASKPGEKPEAFF
TRBV4-1	TRBJ2-3	TRBD2	NA	TGCGCCAGCAGCCCGATGGAAGGCGGAGCGGGGAATACGCAGTATTTT	CASSPMEGGAGNTQYF
TRBV12-3/TRBV12-4	TRBJ1-5	TRBD1	NA	TGTGCCAGCAGTCCCCGGACAGGGGGCGCCTTGTTGGGCAATCAGCCCCAGCATTTT	CASSPRTGGALLGNQPQHF
TRBV19	TRBJ1-5	TRBD1	many	TGTGCCAGTACCCCGTGGACAGGGTGGAGCAATCAGCCCCAGCATTTT	CASTPWTGWSNQPQHF
TRBV5-1	TRBJ2-5	NA	few	TGCGCCAGCAGCTTCAGTACAAAAGAGACCCAGTACTTT	CASSFSTKETQYF
TRBV10-3	TRBJ1-3	NA	few	TGTGCCATCAGTGAGTCGCAGACTGGAAACACCATATATTTT	CAISESQTGNTIYF
TRBV12-3/TRBV12-4	TRBJ2-5	NA	many	TGTGCCAGCAGTTGGAGCCGAAGCACGCAAGAGACCCAGTACTTC	CASSWSRSTQETQYF
TRBV29-1	TRBJ2-7	TRBD2	NA	TGCAGCGTTGAACTAGCGGGAGGGCCCGACGAGCAGTACTTC	CSVELAGGPDEQYF
TRBV6-1	TRBJ2-7	NA	many	TGTGCCAGCATCAACCCCGGTGGAGGGGGCTCCTACGAGCAGTACTTC	CASINPGGGGSYEQYF
TRBV6-1	TRBJ2-1	NA	NA	TGTGCCAGCAGTGGACCGGGTCGGAGAAATGAGCAGTTCTTC	CASSGPGRRNEQFF